This TCR beta chain was retrieved from a study of blood T cells in healthy people across ages. General observations from the study: Estimates of diversity drawn from one million T cells were considered underestimates.

As regards this clonotype: What it binds is unknown. A read error may account for a junction end that differs from germline.

Sample-barcoded 5' priming and a J-beta primer mix drove a second PCR of about 6 to 12 cycles. Tagging of each cDNA molecule was performed by a template-switch adaptor with 12 random nucleotides. Paired-end reads containing CDR3 totaled no fewer than 2.5 million for each sample. TCRdb fed the 5' RACE reads into MiXCR, producing one record per CDR3 protein. The sample holds 1.5 million to 2 million distinct CDR3 sequences, around 50% seen once. The sequence was obtained from a woman in her thirties or forties in good health. The sample was blood.

The CDR3 bases are TGTGCCACTAGACGCGGCCAGGGGACTGATGCTTTCTTT. Amino acids: CATRRGQGTDAFF. The V and J genes are TRBV15 and TRBJ1-1; TRBD1 might be the D (6 bases). The CDR3 covers 13 residues. CDR1 and CDR2 (germline): LNHNV, YYDKDF (reference sequence).